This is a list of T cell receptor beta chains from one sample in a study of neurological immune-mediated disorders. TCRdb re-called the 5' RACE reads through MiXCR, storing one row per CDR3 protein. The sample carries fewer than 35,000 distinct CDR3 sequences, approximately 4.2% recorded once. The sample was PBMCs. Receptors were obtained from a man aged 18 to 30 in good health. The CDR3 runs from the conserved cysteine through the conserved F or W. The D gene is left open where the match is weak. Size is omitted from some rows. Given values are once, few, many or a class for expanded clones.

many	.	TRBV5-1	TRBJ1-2	CASSLDDGGFRGYTF	TGCGCCAGCAGCTTGGACGACGGAGGATTTCGGGGCTACACCTTC
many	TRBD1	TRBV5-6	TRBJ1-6	CASSSDRFYNSPLHF	TGTGCCAGCAGCTCGGACAGGTTCTATAATTCACCCCTCCACTTT
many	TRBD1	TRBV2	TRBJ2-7	CASSLYTGGYEQYF	TGTGCCAGCAGCCTCTATACAGGGGGCTACGAGCAGTACTTC
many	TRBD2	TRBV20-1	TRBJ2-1	CSAVNPGLAGVGYNEQFF	TGCAGTGCTGTTAACCCGGGACTAGCGGGGGTGGGCTACAATGAGCAGTTCTTC
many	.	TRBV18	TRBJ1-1	CASSLPGGTEAFF	TGTGCCAGCTCACTCCCGGGGGGGACTGAAGCTTTCTTT
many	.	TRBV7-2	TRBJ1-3	CASSRTALPGNTIYF	TGTGCCAGCAGCCGGACAGCATTACCTGGAAACACCATATATTTT
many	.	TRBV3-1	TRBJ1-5	CASSQDLGVENQPQHF	TGTGCCAGCAGCCAAGATCTAGGAGTAGAGAATCAGCCCCAGCATTTT
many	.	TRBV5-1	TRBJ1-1	CASSLGSLHTEAFF	TGCGCCAGCAGCTTGGGTTCTTTACACACTGAAGCTTTCTTT
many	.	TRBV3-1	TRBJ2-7	CASSRSEGSYEQYF	TGTGCCAGCAGCCGTTCCGAAGGGTCCTACGAGCAGTACTTC
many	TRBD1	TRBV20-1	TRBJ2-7	CSAVGSGTGGFYEQYF	TGCAGTGCAGTCGGGTCCGGGACAGGGGGCTTCTACGAGCAGTACTTC
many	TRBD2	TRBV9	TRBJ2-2	CASSPRGGPGELFF	TGTGCCAGCAGCCCCCGGGGGGGGCCCGGGGAGCTGTTTTTT
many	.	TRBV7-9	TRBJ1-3	CASSFGSGRTIYF	TGTGCCAGCAGCTTCGGTTCAGGGAGGACCATATATTTT
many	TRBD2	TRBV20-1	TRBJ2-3	CSAIRLAGGYTDTQYF	TGCAGTGCCATTAGGCTCGCGGGGGGTTACACAGATACGCAGTATTTT
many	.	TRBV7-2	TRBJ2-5	CASSFYAETQYF	TGTGCCAGCAGCTTCTACGCAGAGACCCAGTACTTC
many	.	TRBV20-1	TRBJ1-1	CSASRGLTGFTEAFF	TGCAGTGCGAGTCGGGGATTAACAGGGTTCACTGAAGCTTTCTTT
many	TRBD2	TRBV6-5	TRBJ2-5	CASRQRGGEETQYF	TGTGCCAGCAGACAACGCGGGGGGGAAGAGACCCAGTACTTC
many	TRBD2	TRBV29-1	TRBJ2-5	CSGGGGKGETQYF	TGCAGCGGCGGGGGGGGCAAAGGGGAGACCCAGTACTTC
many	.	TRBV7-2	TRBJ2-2	CASSLGQSSGELFF	TGTGCCAGCAGCTTAGGGCAGTCGAGCGGGGAGCTGTTTTTT
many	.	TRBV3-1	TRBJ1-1	CASSPGTQDQNTEAFF	TGTGCCAGCAGCCCCGGGACACAAGACCAGAACACTGAAGCTTTCTTT
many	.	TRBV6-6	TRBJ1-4	CASSKDRTDGKLFF	TGTGCCAGCAGTAAAGACCGGACGGACGGGAAACTGTTTTTT
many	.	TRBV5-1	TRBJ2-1	CASSSTTAWFSYNEQFF	TGCGCCAGCAGCTCGACGACAGCTTGGTTCTCCTACAATGAGCAGTTCTTC
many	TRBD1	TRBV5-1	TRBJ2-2	CASSLNPDRETGELFF	TGCGCCAGCAGCTTGAACCCGGACAGGGAAACTGGGGAGCTGTTTTTT
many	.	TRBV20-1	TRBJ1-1	CSARIGQTNTEAFF	TGCAGTGCTCGTATAGGACAAACGAACACTGAAGCTTTCTTT
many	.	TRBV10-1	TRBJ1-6	CASSAGPNSPLHF	TGCGCCAGCAGTGCCGGCCCCAATTCACCCCTCCACTTT
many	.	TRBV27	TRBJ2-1	CASSLAGSLGNEQFF	TGTGCCAGCAGTTTAGCTGGGTCCCTTGGTAATGAGCAGTTCTTC
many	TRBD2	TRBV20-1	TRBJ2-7	CSAWQRGGGLPYEQYF	TGCAGTGCCTGGCAAAGGGGCGGGGGGCTCCCCTACGAGCAGTACTTC
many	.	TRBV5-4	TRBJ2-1	CASSLALGDEQFF	TGTGCCAGCAGCTTGGCACTGGGCGATGAGCAGTTCTTC
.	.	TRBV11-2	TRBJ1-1	CASSIYLCSVRQGDTEAFF	.
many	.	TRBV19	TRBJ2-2	CASSIGQLNTGELFF	TGTGCCAGTAGTATCGGGCAGCTTAACACCGGGGAGCTGTTTTTT
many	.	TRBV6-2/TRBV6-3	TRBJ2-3	CASSYLGGVGSDTQYF	TGTGCCAGCAGTTACCTGGGGGGCGTCGGTTCAGATACGCAGTATTTT
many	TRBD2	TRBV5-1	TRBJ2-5	CASGGDLQETQYF	TGCGCCAGCGGGGGGGACCTCCAAGAGACCCAGTACTTC
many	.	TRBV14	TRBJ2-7	CASSQGTIRTLGEQYF	TGTGCCAGCAGCCAAGGCACCATTAGGACCTTAGGCGAGCAGTACTTC
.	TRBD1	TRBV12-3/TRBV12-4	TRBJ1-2	CASGLRGQTILF	TGTGCCAGCGGCCTCAGGGGGCAAACGATCCTCTTC
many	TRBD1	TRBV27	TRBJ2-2	CASSPPTDRARTNTGELFF	TGTGCCAGCAGTCCTCCGACAGACAGGGCTCGTACGAACACCGGGGAGCTGTTTTTT
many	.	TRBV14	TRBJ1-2	CASSEGGLYGYTF	TGTGCCAGCTCAGAGGGCGGACTGTATGGCTACACCTTC
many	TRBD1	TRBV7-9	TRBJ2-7	CASSPWDRGYEQYF	TGTGCCAGCAGCCCTTGGGACAGGGGCTACGAGCAGTACTTC
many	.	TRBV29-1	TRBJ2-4	CSVGPGPPKNIQYF	TGCAGCGTTGGACCAGGGCCCCCCAAAAACATTCAGTACTTC
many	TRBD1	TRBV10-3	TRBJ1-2	CAISEPGQGDGYTF	TGTGCCATCAGTGAGCCTGGACAGGGGGATGGCTACACCTTC
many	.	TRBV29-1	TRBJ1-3	CSISQGGLGNTIYF	TGCAGCATATCCCAGGGAGGACTAGGAAACACCATATATTTT
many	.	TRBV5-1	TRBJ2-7	CASSIQGGSLLYEQYF	TGCGCCAGCAGCATCCAAGGAGGGTCCCTTTTGTACGAGCAGTACTTC
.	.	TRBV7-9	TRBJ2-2	CASSLGQSPGELFF	TGTGCCAGCAGCTTAGGACAGTCCCCGGGGGAGCTGTTTTTT
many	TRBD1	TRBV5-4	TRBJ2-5	CASSPGTGGEETQYF	TGTGCCAGCAGCCCCGGGACAGGGGGCGAGGAGACCCAGTACTTC
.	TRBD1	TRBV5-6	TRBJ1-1	CASSLVARGTDRNTEAFF	TGTGCCAGCAGCTTGGTGGCCCGGGGGACAGATAGGAACACTGAAGCTTTCTTT
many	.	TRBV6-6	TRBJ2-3	CASGAGLTDTQYF	TGTGCCAGCGGGGCGGGGCTCACAGATACGCAGTATTTT
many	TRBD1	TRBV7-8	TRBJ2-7	CASRGEGQGAYEQYF	TGTGCCAGCAGGGGTGAAGGACAGGGGGCCTACGAGCAGTACTTC
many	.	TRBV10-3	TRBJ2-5	CAAGWGEKETQYF	TGTGCCGCGGGATGGGGGGAGAAAGAGACCCAGTACTTC
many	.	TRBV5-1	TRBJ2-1	CASTWGPLNEQFF	TGCGCCAGCACCTGGGGACCGCTCAATGAGCAGTTCTTC
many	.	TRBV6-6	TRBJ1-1	CASCSPRWNTEAFF	TGTGCCAGCTGTAGCCCCCGGTGGAACACTGAAGCTTTCTTT